Listed here is a single T cell receptor (beta chain). Its antigen is not identified. During the collection period, no donor immune events like infections were recorded. Clones were read by immunoSEQ multiplex PCR, and TCRdb kept only the in-frame ones, dropping some. The data hold approximately 79,000 clones, with roughly 90% observed a single time. This entry belongs to a study of identifying expanded T cells in peripheral blood. Study-level points and caveats: Variance in clone template counts between two-week samples significantly increased with total template count across all healthy donors. Technical replicates showed around 1.2 changed clones; around 2 weeks 15 to 20; four weeks 19.

CDR1 is SGHTS, CDR2 YDEGEE, per germline. V lost 4 bases and J lost 6; bases outside the gene matches: 8. The CDR3 runs to 14 residues. The genes are TRBV5-8 and TRBJ2-7, with 9 bases fitting TRBD2. The sample consisted of blood. The sequence came from a person aged 18 to 70 in good health. For the CDR3, the DNA is TGTGCCAGCAGCCCGGGACTAGCTTATCCCGAGCAGTACTTC. It specifies CASSPGLAYPEQYF.